The TCR beta chain under discussion was sequenced for a study of blood T cell repertoires in COVID-19. In the authors' methods: Nucleated cell counts were estimated from reference gene primer amplification. Only in-frame clones appear in the TCRdb table, and some are missing; sequencing was by immunoSEQ multiplex PCR. Clone size and V and J calls were adopted from that table, with D and trimming inferred from the DNA. The profile covers 150,000 to 200,000 clones, with approximately 82% appearing a single time and around 15% taken by the ten largest. The CDR3 has 14 residues. Germline trimming cut 3 bases from V and 6 bases from J; bases unmatched to any gene: 7. Germline V lookup: CDR1 SGDLS, CDR2 YYNGEE.

The receptor's source is a woman between 45 and 60 years old who had recovered from COVID-19. Sample: PBMCs or T cells enriched from blood (not recorded which). This chain uses TRBV9 with TRBJ1-2; 8 nucleotides align to TRBD1. The CDR3 nucleotides read TGTGCCAGCAGCGACCACAGGGGGATGGATGGCTACACCTTC. This codes for CASSDHRGMDGYTF.